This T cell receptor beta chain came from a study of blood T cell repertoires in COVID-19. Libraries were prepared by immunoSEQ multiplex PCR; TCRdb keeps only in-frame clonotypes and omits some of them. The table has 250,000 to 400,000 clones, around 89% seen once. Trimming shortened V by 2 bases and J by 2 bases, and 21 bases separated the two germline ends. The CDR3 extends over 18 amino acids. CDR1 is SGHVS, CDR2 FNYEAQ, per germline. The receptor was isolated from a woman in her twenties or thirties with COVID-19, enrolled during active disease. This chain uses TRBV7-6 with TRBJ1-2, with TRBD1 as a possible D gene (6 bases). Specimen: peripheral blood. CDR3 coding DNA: TGTGCCAGCAGCTTAAATCCTCGCGGGGGGGGCGACAACTATGGCTACACCTTC. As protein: CASSLNPRGGGDNYGYTF.